The clone carrying this TCR beta chain was counted many times. The CDR3 has 15 amino acids. The germline V and J ends were trimmed by 0 bases and 8 bases, with 17 bases remaining between them. CDR1 SGHRS and CDR2 YFSETQ come from the germline V gene. In TCRdb, the RT-PCR reads were re-called with MiXCR into one record per CDR3 protein. The sample lists 550,000 to 750,000 distinct CDR3 sequences, approximately 15% occurring once. This receptor was obtained from a female donor in good health, serving as a healthy control. Sequenced material: memory CD4+ T cells from blood. This chain uses TRBV5-1 with TRBJ1-2, with a weak D call TRBD1 (5 bases). CDR3 sequence: CASSLGPQGLRGYTF. CDR3 bases: TGCGCCAGCAGCTTGGGTCCGCAGGGCCTTCGGGGCTACACCTTC.